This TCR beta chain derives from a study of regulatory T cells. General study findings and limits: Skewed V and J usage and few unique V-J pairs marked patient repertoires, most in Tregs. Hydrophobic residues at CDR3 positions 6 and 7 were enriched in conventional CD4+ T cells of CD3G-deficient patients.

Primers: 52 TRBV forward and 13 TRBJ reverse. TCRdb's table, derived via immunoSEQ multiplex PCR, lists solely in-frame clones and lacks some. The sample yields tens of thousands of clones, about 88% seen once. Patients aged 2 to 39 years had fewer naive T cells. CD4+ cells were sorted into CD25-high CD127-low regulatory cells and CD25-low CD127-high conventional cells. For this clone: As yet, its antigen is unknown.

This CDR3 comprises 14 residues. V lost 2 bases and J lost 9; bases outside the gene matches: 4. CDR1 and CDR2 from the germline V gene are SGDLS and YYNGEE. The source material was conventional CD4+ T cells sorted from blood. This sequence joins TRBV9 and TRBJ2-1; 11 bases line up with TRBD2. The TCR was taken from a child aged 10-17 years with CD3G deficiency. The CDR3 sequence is CASSVGSGRGEQFF. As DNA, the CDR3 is TGTGCCAGCAGCGTCGGTAGCGGGAGGGGTGAGCAGTTCTTC.